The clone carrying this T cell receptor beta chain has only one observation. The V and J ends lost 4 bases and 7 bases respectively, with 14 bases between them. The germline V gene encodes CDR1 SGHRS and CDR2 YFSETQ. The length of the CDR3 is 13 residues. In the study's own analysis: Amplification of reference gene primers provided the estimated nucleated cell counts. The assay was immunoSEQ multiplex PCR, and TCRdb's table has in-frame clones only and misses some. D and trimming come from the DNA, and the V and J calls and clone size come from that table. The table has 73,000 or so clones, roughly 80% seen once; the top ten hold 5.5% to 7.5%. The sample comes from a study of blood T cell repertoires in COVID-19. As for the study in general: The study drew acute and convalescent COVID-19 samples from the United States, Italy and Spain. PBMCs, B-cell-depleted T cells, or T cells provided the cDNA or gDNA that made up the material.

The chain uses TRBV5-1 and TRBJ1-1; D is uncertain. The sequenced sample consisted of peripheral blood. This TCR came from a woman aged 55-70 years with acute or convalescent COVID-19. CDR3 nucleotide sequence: TGCGCCAGCAGCCCGGAGGAACATTTTGAAGCTTTCTTT. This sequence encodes CASSPEEHFEAFF.